A single sample is the source of the 17 T cell receptor beta chains below, sequenced in a study of T cells expressing NK-cell markers. For each CDR3 protein, TCRdb gives one entry from its re-call of the 5' RACE reads, without DNA. The listing records about 370,000 distinct CDR3 sequences. Sequenced input: blood T cells: a sorted CD56 or NKG2C T cell subset, CD4+ or CD8+ T cells, or bulk PBMC T cells (not recorded which). The receptors come from a woman in her fifties or sixties in good health.

The rearrangement joins TRBV12-3 or TRBV12-4 to TRBJ1-5; TCRdb proposes TRBD1, but this gene call is untestable without DNA. This CDR3 contains 15 residues. The CDR3 spells CASSPGQLLNQPQHF.

The chain uses TRBV5-1 and TRBJ1-4; no DNA is available, so the TRBD1 call from TCRdb remains unchecked. The germline CDR1 and CDR2 sequences are SGHRS and YFSETQ. The CDR3 spans 15 residues. The CDR3 protein is CASSLTGTGQEKLFF. Looking up the rest from reference TRBV5-1 and TRBJ1-4 gives the full variable domain: KAGVTQTPRYLIKTRGQQVTLSCSPISGHRSVSWYQQTPGQGLQFLFEYFSETQRNKGNFPGRFSGRQFSNSRSEMNVSTLELGDSALYLCASSLTGTGQEKLFFGSGTQLSVL.

The chain joins TRBV5-5 to TRBJ1-2; TCRdb designates TRBD1, a call that cannot be tested without DNA. Germline V CDR1 and CDR2: SGHKS, YYEKEE (reference sequence). The CDR3 covers 12 residues. The CDR3 reads CASSARGSGYTF. Based on the CDR3 plus reference TRBV5-5 and TRBJ1-2, the full variable domain is DAGVTQSPTHLIKTRGQQVTLRCSPISGHKSVSWYQQVLGQGPQFIFQYYEKEERGRGNFPDRFSARQFPNYSSELNVNALLLGDSALYLCASSARGSGYTFGSGTRLTVV.

The chain employs TRBV10-2 and TRBJ2-7; as DNA is missing, the TRBD1 call by TCRdb cannot be tested. CDR1 is WSHSY, CDR2 SAAADI, per germline. The CDR3 consists of 14 residues. This CDR3 is CATRDREGTYEQYF.

The chain recombines TRBV29-1 with TRBJ2-3; TCRdb outputs TRBD2, but without DNA this stays unchecked. The CDR3 is 15 amino acids. The germline CDR1 and CDR2 sequences are SQVTM and ANQGSEA. This CDR3 reads CSAHGGEGDPHTQYF.

The chain recombines TRBV7-9 with TRBJ1-5; TCRdb reports TRBD1, a call that lacks DNA to check it against. The CDR3 runs to 15 residues. Germline CDR1 SEHNR, CDR2 FQNEAQ (reference sequence). The CDR3: CASSLTGKVNQPQHF. The whole variable domain, filled in from reference TRBV7-9 and TRBJ1-5, reads DTGVSQNPRHKITKRGQNVTFRCDPISEHNRLYWYRQTLGQGPEFLTYFQNEAQLEKSRLLSDRFSAERPKGSFSTLEIQRTEQGDSAMYLCASSLTGKVNQPQHFGDGTRLSIL.

The J gene is TRBJ2-2, the V gene TRBV11-2; TCRdb indicates TRBD1, and absent DNA this call remains unverified. CDR1 is SGHAT, CDR2 FQNNGV, per germline. This CDR3 is built from 15 residues. This chain's CDR3 is CASSLDRAITGELFF. The entire variable domain, with the rest obtained from reference TRBV11-2 and TRBJ2-2, is as follows: EAGVAQSPRYKIIEKRQSVAFWCNPISGHATLYWYQQILGQGPKLLIQFQNNGVVDDSQLPKDRFSAERLKGVDSTLKIQPAKLEDSAVYLCASSLDRAITGELFFGEGSRLTVL.

CDR3: CASSQDRTGGGMRSPLHF. This sequence joins TRBV4-1 and TRBJ1-6; TCRdb designates TRBD1, a call that cannot be tested without DNA. This CDR3 region has 18 residues. CDR1 and CDR2 from the germline V gene are MGHRA and YSYEKL.

The chain combines TRBV12-5 with TRBJ1-1; without DNA, the TCRdb call of TRBD1 cannot be checked. Germline lookup yields CDR1 LGHNT and CDR2 FRNRAP. The CDR3 consists of 12 residues. This CDR3 is CASGLGGAEAFF.

The chain couples TRBV12-3 or TRBV12-4 to TRBJ1-6; the D gene TCRdb calls, TRBD1, cannot be checked with no DNA. This CDR3 contains 14 residues. CDR3 loop: CASSRTGGDSPLHF.

The chain carries TRBV6-5 and TRBJ1-1; the D call of TRBD1 rests on TCRdb alone, since no DNA is present to check it. Looked up from germline, CDR1 is MNHEY and CDR2 is SVGAGI. This CDR3 region has 15 residues. Here the CDR3 reads CASSYSFSGATEAFF.

The chain is built from TRBV29-1 and TRBJ1-1. Germline V lookup: CDR1 SQVTM, CDR2 ANQGSEA. The CDR3 loop spans 12 amino acids. This CDR3 is CSAYSDNTEAFF.

V is TRBV5-1 and J is TRBJ2-5; TCRdb outputs TRBD1, but without DNA this stays unchecked. The CDR3 covers 13 residues. Germline V gives CDR1 SGHRS, CDR2 YFSETQ. The CDR3 reads CASSLYGAETQYF.

This chain uses TRBV5-1 with TRBJ2-7; lacking DNA, the TRBD1 call made by TCRdb goes unchecked. CDR3 length equals 18 residues. Germline CDR1 SGHRS, CDR2 YFSETQ. The chain's CDR3 is CASSRRGTESISLYEQYF.

This chain connects TRBV4-1 to TRBJ2-5. Looked up from germline, CDR1 is MGHRA and CDR2 is YSYEKL. This CDR3 spans 14 amino acids. The CDR3 loop reads CASSQMGKSETQYF.

The chain uses TRBV20-1 and TRBJ1-4; TCRdb's assignment of TRBD1 cannot be checked, as there is no DNA. The V gene's germline CDR1 is DFQATT and CDR2 SNEGSKA (reference sequence). This CDR3 spans 14 amino acids. The CDR3 is CSASAGTLNEKLFF.

V usage is TRBV21-1 and J usage is TRBJ2-7. TRBV21-1 is annotated as a pseudogene. The CDR3 contains 14 residues. This CDR3 reads CASRQAGTTYEQYF.